This T cell receptor (beta chain) was recovered during a study of neoadjuvant anti-PD-1 for oral cavity cancer. Regarding the study as a whole: Treg/Th17 ratio rose with pretreatment blood and fell with post-treatment tumor TCRbeta clonality.

Blood libraries mostly used about 500 ng genomic DNA, six replicates each. Clones were read by immunoSEQ multiplex PCR, and TCRdb kept only the in-frame ones, dropping some. Counted here are about 14,000 clones, 60% to 75% occurring once; the ten biggest clones make up roughly 2.1%. CDR1 and CDR2 from the germline V gene are SGHKS and YYEKEE (reference sequence). This CDR3 comprises 20 residues. V dropped 4 bases and J dropped 0; count of bases not matched to a gene: 18. Regarding this clone: Antigen unknown.

This receptor was obtained from a person aged 40 to 85 with oral cavity squamous cell carcinoma. The genes are TRBV5-5 and TRBJ1-1; 10 bases match TRBD1. The input for sequencing was PBMCs, taken before nivolumab (anti-PD-1) treatment. This chain's CDR3 is CASSRSTGTGVGRMNTEAFF. Here the CDR3 DNA reads TGTGCCAGCAGCCGCTCAACCGGGACAGGGGTCGGGAGGATGAACACTGAAGCTTTCTTT.